These 19 T cell receptor beta chains came from one sample sequenced in a study of T cells after posttransplantation cyclophosphamide. Clones were read by immunoSEQ multiplex PCR, and TCRdb kept only the in-frame ones, dropping some. The repertoire includes about 7,600 clones, roughly 82% of them detected once, and 15% to 20% sits in the top ten. Cyclophosphamide on days +3 and +4 followed busulfan-fludarabine conditioning and a marrow graft. The specimen was CD4+ T cells sorted from blood, collected 1162 days after allogeneic stem cell transplant with posttransplant cyclophosphamide. The receptors here all came from a female patient in her 40s who received an allogeneic stem cell transplant from a related donor, was CMV-positive, and had no GVHD. Part of the T cell pool may stem from the graft donor.

The rearrangement uses TRBV10-3 and TRBJ1-5; D is uncertain. The germline V and J ends were trimmed by 10 bases and 1 base, with 8 bases remaining between them. The CDR3 consists of 12 residues. Per the germline V gene, CDR1 is ENHRY and CDR2 is SYGVKD. Here the CDR3 reads CATGGSNQPQHF. The CDR3 DNA is TGTGCCACCGGCGGGAGCAATCAGCCCCAGCATTTT.

This chain's CDR3 is CASSPEKSGLYEQYF. The CDR3, as DNA: TGTGCCAGCAGCCCCGAAAAATCAGGTTTATACGAGCAGTACTTC. The genes are TRBV13 and TRBJ2-7; D remains unclear. The CDR3 sequence is 15 residues long. Between the trimmed V and J ends, which lost 5 bases and 4 bases, there was a span of 18 bases. Germline V lookup: CDR1 PRHDT, CDR2 FYEKMQ (reference sequence).

This chain joins TRBV2 and TRBJ1-6; 9 bases match TRBD1. J gave up 6 bases and V 1 base, and 10 bases lay outside the gene matches. This CDR3 region has 18 residues. Per the germline V gene, CDR1 is SNHLY and CDR2 is FYNNEI. In nucleotides, the CDR3 is TGTGCCAGCAGTGAAGGGACAGGGGCCTTTGGAGGTAATTCACCCCTCCACTTT. It is translated as CASSEGTGAFGGNSPLHF.

The chain couples TRBV7-3 to TRBJ2-2; D gene unclear. Germline V gives CDR1 SGHTA, CDR2 FQGTGA. The CDR3 is made up of 12 amino acids. V was shortened by 5 bases and J by 6 bases, with 7 bases between the two germline ends. This chain's CDR3 is CASSPHPGELFF. The CDR3 region has the DNA TGTGCCAGCAGCCCCCATCCCGGGGAGCTGTTTTTT.

The V call is TRBV4-1, the J call TRBJ1-1; D perhaps matches TRBD1 (5 bases). Germline lookup yields CDR1 MGHRA and CDR2 YSYEKL. CDR3 length equals 17 residues. The ends were cut back, 0 bases at V and 0 bases at J, with 14 bases in the middle. CDR3 DNA: TGCGCCAGCAGCCAAGACCCCCGACAGAGAATGAACACTGAAGCTTTCTTT. It yields the protein CASSQDPRQRMNTEAFF.

The chain joins TRBV2 to TRBJ1-5, with unresolved D. The CDR3 contains 16 residues. From germline, CDR1 is SNHLY and CDR2 FYNNEI. Trimming removed 2 bases at V and 2 bases at J, with 13 bases between. CDR3 sequence: CASSEPRGTGNQPQHF. DNA for the CDR3: TGTGCCAGCAGTGAACCCCGGGGAACGGGCAATCAGCCCCAGCATTTT.

This chain uses TRBV4-1 with TRBJ1-2; D may be TRBD1 (5 bases). V gave up 0 bases and J gave up 3 bases, with 8 bases separating them. The CDR3 sequence is 14 residues long. Germline V CDR1 and CDR2: MGHRA, YSYEKL. Here the CDR3 reads CASSQDGTDYGYTF. As DNA, the CDR3 is TGCGCCAGCAGCCAAGATGGGACTGACTATGGCTACACCTTC.

This chain links TRBV7-3 with TRBJ2-2, with TRBD2 identical over 9 bases. This CDR3 region has 17 residues. Germline trimming cut 0 bases from V and 7 bases from J; bases unmatched to any gene: 9. The germline gives CDR1 SGHTA, CDR2 FQGTGA. The CDR3 sequence is CASSLTRRGGLGGELFF. DNA of the CDR3: TGTGCCAGCAGCTTAACGCGGCGGGGGGGCCTTGGCGGGGAGCTGTTTTTT. Full variable domain (rest looked up from reference TRBV7-3 and TRBJ2-2): GAGVSQTPSNKVTEKGKYVELRCDPISGHTALYWYRQSLGQGPEFLIYFQGTGAADDSGLPNDRFFAVRPEGSVSTLKIQRTERGDSAVYLCASSLTRRGGLGGELFFGEGSRLTVL.

The chain couples TRBV5-1 to TRBJ2-1; 10 bases are shared with TRBD1. The CDR3 sequence is 15 residues long. V lost 0 bases and J lost 7; bases outside the gene matches: 4. Germline V gives CDR1 SGHRS, CDR2 YFSETQ. This CDR3 is CASSLVGQGWNEQFF. The CDR3 DNA is TGCGCCAGCAGCTTGGTGGGACAGGGGTGGAATGAGCAGTTCTTC.

On this clone: Other nucleotide sequences in the sample specify the same CDR3. The V gene is TRBV5-4, the J gene TRBJ1-6; D uncertain. The V end was cut by 0 bases, the J end by 4 bases, with 8 bases between. The CDR3 sequence is 15 residues long. The germline gives CDR1 SGHNT, CDR2 YYREEE (reference sequence). CDR3: CASSLGTSYNSPLHF. The DNA for the CDR3 is TGTGCCAGCAGCTTGGGTACATCTTATAATTCACCCCTCCACTTT. The whole variable domain, remainder taken from reference TRBV5-4 and TRBJ1-6, is ETGVTQSPTHLIKTRGQQVTLRCSSQSGHNTVSWYQQALGQGPQFIFQYYREEENGRGNFPPRFSGLQFPNYSSELNVNALELDDSALYLCASSLGTSYNSPLHFGNGTRLTVT.

This chain links TRBV5-8 with TRBJ2-2, with TRBD1 identical over 8 bases. Germline V gene data show CDR1 as SGHTS and CDR2 as YDEGEE. The CDR3 extends over 15 amino acids. J gave up 4 bases and V 2 bases, and 4 bases lay outside the gene matches. DNA for the CDR3: TGTGCCAGCAGCTTCAGGGGGCAAGGCACCGGGGAGCTGTTTTTT. Translated: CASSFRGQGTGELFF.

The chain combines TRBV19 with TRBJ2-5; no definite D call. Germline V gives CDR1 LNHDA, CDR2 SQIVND (reference sequence). The CDR3 length is 13 residues. V was pared by 5 bases and J by 4 bases, with 11 bases between. The CDR3 is CASSWRHPETQYF. CDR3 bases: TGTGCCAGTAGTTGGCGGCATCCAGAGACCCAGTACTTC.

About this clone: The junction differs from germline at one of its ends, possibly a read error. At the DNA level, this CDR3 is encoded by other sequences in the same sample as well. V is TRBV9 and J is TRBJ1-6, with 7 bases that match TRBD1. The CDR3 consists of 16 residues. Germline V CDR1 and CDR2: SGDLS, YYNGEE. The DNA of the CDR3 is TGTGCCAGCAGCGCGATACAGGGGTCCTATAATTCCCCCCTCCACTTT. Its translation: CASSAIQGSYNSPLHF.

The V and J genes are TRBV25-1 and TRBJ1-1; the D is unclear. Germline V gene lookup returns CDR1 MGHDK and CDR2 SYGVNS. The CDR3 spans 12 residues. The V gene lost 6 bases and the J gene lost 0 bases, with 5 bases spanning the gap. CDR3 coding DNA: TGTGCCAGCAGAACACTGAACACTGAAGCTTTCTTT. It encodes CASRTLNTEAFF.

The V call is TRBV5-1, the J call TRBJ1-5; D not certain. Germline loops: CDR1 SGHRS, CDR2 YFSETQ. There are 14 residues in the CDR3. Trimming cost V 2 bases and J 3 bases, with 9 bases left between them. This CDR3 is CASSFEGTNQPQHF. CDR3 nucleotides: TGCGCCAGCAGCTTTGAGGGAACCAATCAGCCCCAGCATTTT.

The chain couples TRBV7-2 to TRBJ1-2, with no clear D. The CDR3 sequence is 13 residues long. CDR1 and CDR2 (germline): SGHTA, FQGNSA. Trimming removed 2 bases at V and 4 bases at J, with 8 bases between. CDR3 sequence reads: CASSLPGSYGYTF. The CDR3 DNA follows: TGTGCCAGCAGCTTACCAGGTAGCTATGGCTACACCTTC.

This clone was detected a few times. This chain links TRBV5-4 with TRBJ1-2, with D perhaps TRBD1 (5 bases). The germline V gene has CDR1 SGHNT and CDR2 YYREEE (reference sequence). Between the trimmed V and J ends, which lost 0 bases and 4 bases, there was a span of 13 bases. CDR3 length: 15 residues. As DNA, the CDR3 is TGTGCCAGCAGCTTGGCAGGGATTCGTGCCTATGGCTACACCTTC. This encodes CASSLAGIRAYGYTF.

This clone was observed a handful of times. V gene TRBV9 combines with J gene TRBJ2-1, with 9 bases fitting TRBD2. V gave up 6 bases and J gave up 9 bases; unmatched junction bases: 10. The germline V gene encodes CDR1 SGDLS and CDR2 YYNGEE. The CDR3 is 14 amino acids. The CDR3 coding sequence is TGTGCCAGCAAGGGCGGGGGGGCGCAGGGTGAGCAGTTCTTC. It encodes CASKGGGAQGEQFF.

The rearrangement joins TRBV5-7 to TRBJ1-1; D possibly corresponds to TRBD1 (5 bases). TRBV5-7 carries the ORF label, with uncertain function. The V end was cut by 1 base, the J end by 5 bases, with 15 bases between. The CDR3 totals 15 residues. The CDR3 DNA reads as TGTGCCAGCAGCTTGCCTGGGACGGGGAGGACTGAAGCTTTCTTT. It specifies CASSLPGTGRTEAFF.